The present T cell receptor beta chain was sequenced within a study of blood T cell repertoires in COVID-19. Trimming took 3 bases from V and 1 from J, leaving 12 bases between them. The length of the CDR3 is 15 residues. CDR1 and CDR2 (germline): SGHRS, YFSETQ. Profiled with immunoSEQ multiplex PCR; TCRdb holds only in-frame clones, not every one. The sample has approximately 40,000 clones; 70% to 90% are singletons. Input material: peripheral blood. This receptor was identified in a human donor in a cohort sampled during active COVID-19. The V gene is TRBV5-1, the J gene TRBJ2-3, with D perhaps TRBD2 (6 bases). The CDR3 reads CASSSGGTGTDTQYF. CDR3 DNA sequence: TGCGCCAGCAGCTCCGGCGGGACTGGCACAGATACGCAGTATTTT. The variable domain in full, completed from reference TRBV5-1 and TRBJ2-3, reads KAGVTQTPRYLIKTRGQQVTLSCSPISGHRSVSWYQQTPGQGLQFLFEYFSETQRNKGNFPGRFSGRQFSNSRSEMNVSTLELGDSALYLCASSSGGTGTDTQYFGPGTRLTVL.